A selection of T cell receptor beta chains follows, all from one sample in a study of blood T cell repertoires in COVID-19. This table comes from immunoSEQ multiplex PCR, and its TCRdb copy is limited to in-frame clones, with some not included. This sample has 110,000 to 150,000 clones, with around nine tenths found just once. The source material was peripheral blood. The receptors derive from a man between 60 and 75 years old with active or convalescent COVID-19. The CDR3 runs from the conserved cysteine through the conserved F or W. The D gene is left open where the match is weak.

TRBV3-1/TRBV3-2	TRBJ1-5	NA	CASSPTGGAGNQPQHF
TRBV24-1	TRBJ2-3	TRBD2	CATSETSGTDTQYF
TRBV27	TRBJ1-1	NA	CASRNVGAAGTEAFF
TRBV30	TRBJ2-1	NA	CAWSLLGGAPYNEQFF
TRBV4-1	TRBJ1-4	NA	CASSLRDSNNEKLFF
TRBV3-1/TRBV3-2	TRBJ2-2	TRBD2	CASSLGRVYGFGNTGELFF
TRBV2	TRBJ1-1	TRBD1	CASSPTPGQGAAFF
TRBV9	TRBJ2-7	NA	CASSGHIYEQYF
TRBV30	TRBJ1-1	NA	CAWSVSGVTEAFF
TRBV2	TRBJ1-5	NA	CASSTSKGTNQPQHF
TRBV6-2/TRBV6-3	TRBJ2-2	NA	CASSSQGTGELFF
TRBV28	TRBJ2-3	NA	CASSFSSTDTQYF
TRBV5-1	TRBJ2-7	NA	CASSLGAGSYEQYF
TRBV7-8	TRBJ1-6	TRBD1	CASSRLVTGGNSPLHF
TRBV5-5	TRBJ2-7	TRBD2	CASSLLAGLVYEQYF
TRBV28	TRBJ1-3	NA	CATISWTAGNTIYF
TRBV3-1/TRBV3-2	TRBJ2-4	NA	CASSQADRPAKNIQYF
TRBV7-9	TRBJ2-1	NA	CASSFTGNEQFF
TRBV5-8	TRBJ1-6	NA	CASSLGRTPLHF
TRBV7-9	TRBJ2-3	TRBD2	CASSLRASGGTDTQYF
TRBV5-4	TRBJ1-2	NA	CASSQDILNYGYTF
TRBV19	TRBJ2-3	TRBD2	CASSIGAGGPDTQYF
TRBV12-3/TRBV12-4	TRBJ2-3	NA	CASSAGGTDTQYF
TRBV10-3	TRBJ2-1	NA	CAISVVQGGDNEQFF
TRBV30	TRBJ1-2	NA	CAWSTGGPGYTF
TRBV15	TRBJ1-3	TRBD1	CATSRDRGPGNTIYF
TRBV7-9	TRBJ2-7	NA	CASSHNQVVYYEQYF